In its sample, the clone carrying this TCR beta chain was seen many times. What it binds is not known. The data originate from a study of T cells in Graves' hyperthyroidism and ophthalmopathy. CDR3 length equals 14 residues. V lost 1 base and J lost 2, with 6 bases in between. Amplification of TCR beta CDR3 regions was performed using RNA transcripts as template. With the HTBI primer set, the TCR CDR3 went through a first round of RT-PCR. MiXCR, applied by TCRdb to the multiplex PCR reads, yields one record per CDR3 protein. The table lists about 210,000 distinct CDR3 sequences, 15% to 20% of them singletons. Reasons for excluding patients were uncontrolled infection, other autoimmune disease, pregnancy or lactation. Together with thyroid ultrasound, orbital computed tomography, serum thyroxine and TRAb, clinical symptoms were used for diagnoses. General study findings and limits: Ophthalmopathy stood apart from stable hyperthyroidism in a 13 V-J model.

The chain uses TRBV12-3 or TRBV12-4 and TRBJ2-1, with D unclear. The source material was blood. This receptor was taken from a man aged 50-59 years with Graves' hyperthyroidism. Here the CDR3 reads CASSLGAPYNEQFF. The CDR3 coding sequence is TGTGCCAGCAGTTTAGGGGCGCCCTACAATGAGCAGTTCTTC.